This T cell receptor beta chain was sequenced in a study of T cells expressing NK-cell markers. Study-wide context: Sequencing covered eight donors, seven HCMV-seropositive and one seronegative.

The CDR3 has 15 amino acids. After re-calling the 5' RACE reads, TCRdb lists one entry per CDR3 protein, DNA absent. The sample totals some 600,000 distinct CDR3 sequences. The chain couples TRBV21-1 to TRBJ2-5; TCRdb outputs TRBD1, but without DNA this stays unchecked. TRBV21-1 is a known pseudogene. The receptor was derived from a man younger than 30 in good health. Sequences were obtained from blood T cells: a sorted CD56 or NKG2C T cell subset, CD4+ or CD8+ T cells, or bulk PBMC T cells (not recorded which). This chain's CDR3 is CASSKTNMAGETQYF.